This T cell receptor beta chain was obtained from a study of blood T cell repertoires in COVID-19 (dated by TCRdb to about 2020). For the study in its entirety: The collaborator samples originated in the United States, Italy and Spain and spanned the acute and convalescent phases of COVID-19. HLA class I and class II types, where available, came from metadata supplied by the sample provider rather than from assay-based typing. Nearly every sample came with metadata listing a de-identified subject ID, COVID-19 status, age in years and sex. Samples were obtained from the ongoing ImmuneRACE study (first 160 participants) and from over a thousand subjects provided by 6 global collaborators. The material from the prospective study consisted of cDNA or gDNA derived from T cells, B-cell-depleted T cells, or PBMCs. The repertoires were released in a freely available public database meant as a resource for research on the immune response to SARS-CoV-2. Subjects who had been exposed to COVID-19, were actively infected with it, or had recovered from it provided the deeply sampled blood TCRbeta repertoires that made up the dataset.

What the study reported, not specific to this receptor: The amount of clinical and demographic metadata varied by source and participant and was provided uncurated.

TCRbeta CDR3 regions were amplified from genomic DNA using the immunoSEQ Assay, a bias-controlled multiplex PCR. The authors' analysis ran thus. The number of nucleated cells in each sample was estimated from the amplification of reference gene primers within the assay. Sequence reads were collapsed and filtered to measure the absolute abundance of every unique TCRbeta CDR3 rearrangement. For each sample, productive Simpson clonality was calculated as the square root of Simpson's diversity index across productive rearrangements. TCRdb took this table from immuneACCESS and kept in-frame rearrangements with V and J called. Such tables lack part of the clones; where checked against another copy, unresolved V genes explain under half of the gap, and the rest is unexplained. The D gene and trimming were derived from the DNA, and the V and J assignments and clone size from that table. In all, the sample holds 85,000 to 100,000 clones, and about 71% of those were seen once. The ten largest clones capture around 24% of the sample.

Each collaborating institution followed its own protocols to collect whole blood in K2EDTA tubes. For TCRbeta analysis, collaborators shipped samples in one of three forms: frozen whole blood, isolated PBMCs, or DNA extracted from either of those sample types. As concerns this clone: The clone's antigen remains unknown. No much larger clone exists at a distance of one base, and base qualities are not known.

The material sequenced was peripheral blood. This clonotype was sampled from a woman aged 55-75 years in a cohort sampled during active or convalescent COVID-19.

The CDR3 protein is CASSHWDRQTTNEKLFF. The DNA sequence reads TGTGCCAGCAGCCATTGGGACAGGCAAACAACTAATGAAAAACTGTTTTTT. The rearranged segments are TRBV3-1 (or the pseudogene TRBV3-2) and TRBJ1-4; 8 bases in the junction line up with TRBD1. Via the germline V gene (reference sequence), CDR1 is LGHDT and CDR2 YNNKEL. The germline V end is reduced by 3 bases and the J end by 0 bases; junction bases left unmatched: 6. From cysteine to phenylalanine, the CDR3 is 17 amino acids long. The read is trimmed to its CDR3 DNA, 51 bases read in frame from base 1.